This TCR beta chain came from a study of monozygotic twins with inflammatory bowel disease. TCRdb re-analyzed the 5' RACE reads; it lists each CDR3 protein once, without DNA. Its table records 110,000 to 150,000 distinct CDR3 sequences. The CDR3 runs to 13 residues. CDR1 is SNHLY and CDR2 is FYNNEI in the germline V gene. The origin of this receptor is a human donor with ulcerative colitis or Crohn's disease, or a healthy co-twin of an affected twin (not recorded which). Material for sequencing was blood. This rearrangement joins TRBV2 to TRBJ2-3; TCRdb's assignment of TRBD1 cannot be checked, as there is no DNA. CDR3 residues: CASRKTGGDTQYF.